Below, 10 T cell receptor beta chains from the same sample are listed, as sequenced in a study of blood T cell repertoires in COVID-19. Assay: immunoSEQ multiplex PCR; the TCRdb copy retains only in-frame clones and omits some. The sample contains some 150,000 clones, approximately 84% of which appear only once. Sequencing was performed on peripheral blood. The receptor set was obtained from a woman of 80 years or more with acute or convalescent COVID-19.

The chain is built from TRBV29-1 and TRBJ1-2, with D perhaps matching TRBD1 (6 bases). V dropped 3 bases and J dropped 4 bases, with 18 bases sitting between them. Per germline, CDR1 SQVTM and CDR2 ANQGSEA. The CDR3 consists of 15 residues. Here the CDR3 reads CSVEALRNRAYGYTF. CDR3 sequence (DNA): TGCAGCGTTGAGGCTCTTAGGAACAGGGCCTATGGCTACACCTTC.

The sample holds a few counts of this clone. In DNA, the CDR3 is TGTGCCAGCAGTTTAGGGGGGGCGCGAGGGTACGAGCAGTACTTC. Translation gives CASSLGGARGYEQYF. The genes are TRBV28 and TRBJ2-7, with D possibly matching TRBD2 (7 bases). Germline CDR1 MDHEN, CDR2 SYDVKM. Trimming took 2 bases from V and 4 from J, leaving 15 bases between them. The CDR3 is 15 amino acids.

The chain has TRBV3-1 (or the pseudogene TRBV3-2) and TRBJ2-7, with D possibly matching TRBD2 (5 bases). Germline V lookup: CDR1 LGHDT, CDR2 YNNKEL (reference sequence). The ends were cut back, 0 bases at V and 2 bases at J, with 11 bases in the middle. The CDR3 extends over 15 amino acids. The CDR3: CASSQDYGIAYEQYF. CDR3 sequence (DNA): TGTGCCAGCAGCCAAGATTACGGGATCGCCTACGAGCAGTACTTC.

The rearrangement joins TRBV7-8 to TRBJ2-5; TRBD2 might be the D (6 bases). CDR3 length: 15 amino acids. The V end was cut by 5 bases, the J end by 2 bases, with 15 bases between. Germline V gene data show CDR1 as SGHVS and CDR2 as FQNEAQ. CDR3 DNA: TGTGCCAGCAGCCCACGCGGGGACTCTCAAGAGACCCAGTACTTC. Protein: CASSPRGDSQETQYF.

The J gene is TRBJ1-5, the V gene TRBV27; the match to TRBD1 covers 7 bases. The germline V gene has CDR1 MNHEY and CDR2 SMNVEV (reference sequence). V dropped 6 bases and J dropped 3; count of bases not matched to a gene: 5. This CDR3 spans 14 amino acids. The CDR3: CASRPGQINQPQHF. The CDR3 DNA reads as TGTGCCAGCAGACCGGGACAGATCAATCAGCCCCAGCATTTT.

The V and J genes are TRBV27 and TRBJ2-7, with 8 bases identical to TRBD2. CDR1 and CDR2 (germline): MNHEY, SMNVEV (reference sequence). With V trimmed by 8 bases and J by 3 bases, 15 bases remained unmatched. This CDR3 is built from 16 residues. Here the CDR3 reads CASATSLAGWVYEQYF. CDR3 sequence (DNA): TGTGCCAGCGCGACTTCCCTAGCGGGCTGGGTCTACGAGCAGTACTTC.

The rearrangement links TRBV21-1 to TRBJ1-2. TRBV21-1 is a pseudogene. This CDR3 is 15 amino acids long. This CDR3 reads CASILPGISNYGYTF. CDR3 nucleotide sequence: TGTGCCAGCATCCTCCCCGGGATTTCAAACTATGGCTACACCTTC.

This clone was counted a single time. The chain has TRBV11-3 and TRBJ1-1, with 9 bases fitting TRBD1. The CDR3 sequence is 13 residues long. CDR1 is SGHNT, CDR2 YENEEA, per germline. The trim removed 5 bases at V and 8 bases at J, leaving 6 bases unmatched. The CDR3 nucleotides are TGTGCCAGCAGCCCTAGACAGGGGGGGGAAGCTTTCTTT. Translated, it gives CASSPRQGGEAFF.

V and J are TRBV5-6 and TRBJ1-2, with 12 bases aligning to TRBD1. V lost 4 bases to trimming and J lost 6 bases; unmatched junction nucleotides: 4. This CDR3 has 14 residues. The V gene's germline CDR1 is SGHDT and CDR2 YYEEEE. CDR3 loop: CASSKGQGADGYTF. CDR3 DNA sequence: TGTGCCAGCAGCAAGGGACAGGGGGCGGATGGCTACACCTTC.

This clone was recorded once. V usage is TRBV5-1 and J usage is TRBJ2-1, with 9 bases that match TRBD2. J lost 2 bases, V lost 4 bases, and 7 bases had no gene match. The germline V gene encodes CDR1 SGHRS and CDR2 YFSETQ. The CDR3 sequence is 16 residues long. DNA for the CDR3: TGCGCCAGCAGCGCCAGGGGCGGGAGGGCCTACAATGAGCAGTTCTTC. It codes for CASSARGGRAYNEQFF. The variable domain in full, completed from reference TRBV5-1 and TRBJ2-1, reads KAGVTQTPRYLIKTRGQQVTLSCSPISGHRSVSWYQQTPGQGLQFLFEYFSETQRNKGNFPGRFSGRQFSNSRSEMNVSTLELGDSALYLCASSARGGRAYNEQFFGPGTRLTVL.